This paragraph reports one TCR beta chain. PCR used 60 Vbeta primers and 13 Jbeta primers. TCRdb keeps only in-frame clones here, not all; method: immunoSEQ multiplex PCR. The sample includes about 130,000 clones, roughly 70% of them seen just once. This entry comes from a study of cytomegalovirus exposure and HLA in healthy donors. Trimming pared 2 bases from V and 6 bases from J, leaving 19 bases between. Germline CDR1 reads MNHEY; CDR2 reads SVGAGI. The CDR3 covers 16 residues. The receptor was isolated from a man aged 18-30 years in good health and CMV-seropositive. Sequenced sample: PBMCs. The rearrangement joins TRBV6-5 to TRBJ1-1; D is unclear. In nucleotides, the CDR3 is TGTGCCAGCAGTTACCTCCCGCGGGTTCAATCTCCTGAAGCTTTCTTT. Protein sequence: CASSYLPRVQSPEAFF.